The sequence of this T cell receptor (beta chain) was determined in a study of control samples from healthy donors and cancer patients. The CDR3 spans 14 residues. V shed 4 bases and J 0 bases; nucleotides not matched to a gene: 2. Germline values: CDR1 SGHRS, CDR2 YFSETQ. TCRdb's table, derived via immunoSEQ multiplex PCR, lists solely in-frame clones and lacks some. Among about 220,000 clones listed, roughly 94% were seen once. This receptor was taken from a man aged 45-60 years in good health. The sequenced sample was blood. The V call is TRBV5-1, the J call TRBJ2-3; 7 nucleotides match TRBD2. The CDR3 spells CASSGGDSTDTQYF. For the CDR3, the DNA is TGCGCCAGCAGCGGGGGGGACAGCACAGATACGCAGTATTTT.